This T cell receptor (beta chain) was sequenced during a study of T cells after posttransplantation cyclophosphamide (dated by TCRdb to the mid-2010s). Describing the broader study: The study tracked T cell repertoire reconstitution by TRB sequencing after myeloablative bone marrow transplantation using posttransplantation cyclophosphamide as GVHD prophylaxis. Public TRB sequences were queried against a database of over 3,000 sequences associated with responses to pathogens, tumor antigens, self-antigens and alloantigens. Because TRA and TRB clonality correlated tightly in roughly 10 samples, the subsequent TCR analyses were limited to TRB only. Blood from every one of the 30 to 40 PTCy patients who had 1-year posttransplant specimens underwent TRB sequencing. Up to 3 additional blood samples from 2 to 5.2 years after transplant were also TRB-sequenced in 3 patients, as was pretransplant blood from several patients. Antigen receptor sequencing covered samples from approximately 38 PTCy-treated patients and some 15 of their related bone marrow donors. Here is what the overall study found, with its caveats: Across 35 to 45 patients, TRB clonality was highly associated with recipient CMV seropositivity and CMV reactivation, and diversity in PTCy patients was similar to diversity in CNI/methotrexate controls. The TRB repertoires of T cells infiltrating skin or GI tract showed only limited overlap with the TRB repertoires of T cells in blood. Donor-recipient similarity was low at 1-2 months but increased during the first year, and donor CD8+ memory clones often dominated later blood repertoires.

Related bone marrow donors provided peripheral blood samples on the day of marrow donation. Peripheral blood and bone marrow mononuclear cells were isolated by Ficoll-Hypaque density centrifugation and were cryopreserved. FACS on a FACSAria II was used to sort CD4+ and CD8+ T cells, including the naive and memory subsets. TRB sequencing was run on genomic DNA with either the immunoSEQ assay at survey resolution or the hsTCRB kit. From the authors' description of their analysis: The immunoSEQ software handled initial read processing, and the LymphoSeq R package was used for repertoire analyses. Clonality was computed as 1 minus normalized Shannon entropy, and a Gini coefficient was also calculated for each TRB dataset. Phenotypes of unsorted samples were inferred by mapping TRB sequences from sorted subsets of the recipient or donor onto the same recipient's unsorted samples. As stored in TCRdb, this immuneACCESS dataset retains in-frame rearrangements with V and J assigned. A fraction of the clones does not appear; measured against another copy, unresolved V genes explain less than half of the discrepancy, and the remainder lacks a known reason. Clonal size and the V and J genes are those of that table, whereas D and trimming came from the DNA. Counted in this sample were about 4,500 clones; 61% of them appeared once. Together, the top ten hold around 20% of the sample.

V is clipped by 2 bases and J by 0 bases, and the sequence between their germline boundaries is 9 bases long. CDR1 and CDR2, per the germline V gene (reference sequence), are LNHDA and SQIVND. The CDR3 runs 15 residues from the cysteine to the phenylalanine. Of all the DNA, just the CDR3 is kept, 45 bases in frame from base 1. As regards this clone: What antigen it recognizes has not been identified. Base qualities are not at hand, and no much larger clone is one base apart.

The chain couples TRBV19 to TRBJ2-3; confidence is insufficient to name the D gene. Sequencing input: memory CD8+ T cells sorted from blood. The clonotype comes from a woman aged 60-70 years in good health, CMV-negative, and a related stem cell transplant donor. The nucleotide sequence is TGTGCCAGTAGTATACGAGCGAGTAGCACAGATACGCAGTATTTT. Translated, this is CASSIRASSTDTQYF.